These 21 T cell receptor beta chains were all obtained from the same sample, sequenced in a study of sequential checkpoint blockade in melanoma. Clones were sequenced by immunoSEQ multiplex PCR, and TCRdb holds only the in-frame ones, with some missing. The profile shows approximately 21,000 clones, around 80% of them singletons. Stated treatment: randomized to nivolumab then ipilimumab (arm A) or the reverse (arm B). The sequencing used CD8+ T cells sorted from blood (inferred from file names), collected from a patient given nivolumab and ipilimumab in sequence. These receptors came from a human donor with melanoma.

This chain joins TRBV6-5 and TRBJ2-7; 9 bases map to TRBD2. V lost 6 bases, J lost 4 bases, and 7 bases stayed unmatched. This CDR3 is built from 14 residues. Germline V gene data show CDR1 as MNHEY and CDR2 as SVGAGI. The CDR3 reads CASSSGTSMYEQYF. The CDR3 DNA reads TGTGCCAGCAGCTCCGGGACTAGCATGTACGAGCAGTACTTC.

J is TRBJ1-5 and V is TRBV29-1; D may be TRBD1 (5 bases). Germline V gene data show CDR1 as SQVTM and CDR2 as ANQGSEA. With 6 bases removed from V and 1 base from J, the gap between germline ends came to 7 bases. The CDR3 spans 12 residues. CDR3 loop: CSVGGSNQPQHF. DNA for the CDR3: TGCAGCGTCGGGGGAAGCAATCAGCCCCAGCATTTT.

The V and J genes are TRBV11-1 and TRBJ2-4; 7 nucleotides align to TRBD1. This CDR3 has 15 amino acids. Germline V gene sequence: CDR1 SGHAT, CDR2 FQDESV (reference sequence). The trim removed 3 bases at V and 1 base at J, leaving 3 bases unmatched. CDR3: CASSFDRVAKNIQYF. The CDR3 DNA reads as TGTGCCAGCAGCTTCGACAGGGTCGCCAAAAACATTCAGTACTTC.

The V gene is TRBV18, the J gene TRBJ2-6, with TRBD1 identical over 7 bases. J was trimmed by 0 bases and V by 5 bases; bases with no gene match: 1. The CDR3 is made up of 15 amino acids. The germline gives CDR1 KGHSH, CDR2 LQKENI. The CDR3 loop is CASSAGGSGANVLTF. The CDR3, as DNA: TGTGCCAGCTCAGCAGGGGGCTCTGGGGCCAACGTCCTGACTTTC.

This chain links TRBV28 with TRBJ2-7; TRBD1 matches at 10 bases. The CDR3 length is 15 residues. The V and J ends lost 7 bases and 3 bases, in that order; junction bases with no gene match: 9. Germline CDR1 MDHEN, CDR2 SYDVKM. The CDR3 is CASTVGGTGDYEQYF. CDR3 bases: TGTGCCAGCACCGTTGGAGGGACAGGGGACTACGAGCAGTACTTC.

This clone was seen a single time. The rearrangement joins TRBV7-2 to TRBJ2-7; D might be TRBD2 (7 bases). The V gene's germline CDR1 is SGHTA and CDR2 FQGNSA. The V and J ends lost 5 bases and 7 bases respectively, with 21 bases between them. This CDR3 has 15 residues. The CDR3 sequence is CASSIGGGGWKEQYF. DNA for the CDR3: TGTGCCAGCAGCATCGGGGGCGGGGGCTGGAAAGAGCAGTACTTC.

The chain joins TRBV13 to TRBJ1-2; the D gene is possibly TRBD1 (6 bases). CDR1 and CDR2 (germline): PRHDT, FYEKMQ (reference sequence). The V and J ends lost 4 bases and 0 bases respectively, with 12 bases between them. The CDR3 extends over 15 amino acids. The CDR3 coding sequence is TGTGCCAGCAGCTCCCCGACAGGTACTAACTATGGCTACACCTTC. Encoded protein: CASSSPTGTNYGYTF.

The chain has TRBV4-3 and TRBJ2-2; tentative D call: TRBD1 (6 bases). V lost 3 bases, J lost 4 bases, and 12 bases lay in between. Looked up from germline, CDR1 is LGHNA and CDR2 is YSLEER. The CDR3 has 15 residues. DNA for the CDR3: TGCGCCAGCAGCCATACGGACAGACCCACCGGGGAGCTGTTTTTT. Translated: CASSHTDRPTGELFF.

Comment on this clone: At one end the junction does not follow the germline gene, possibly because of a read error. This same CDR3 is encoded by further DNA sequences in the sample. J is TRBJ1-4 and V is TRBV7-2, with 7 bases matching TRBD1. There are 15 residues in the CDR3. Germline V gives CDR1 SGHTA, CDR2 FQGNSA. The CDR3: CASSVRQGLNEKLFF. The CDR3 bases are TGTGCCAGCAGCGTAAGACAGGGACTCAATGAAAAACTGTTTTTC.

The chain has TRBV20-1 and TRBJ1-2; TRBD1 is a possible D gene (5 bases). With 2 bases removed from V and 4 bases from J, the gap between germline ends came to 5 bases. Germline V CDR1 and CDR2: DFQATT, SNEGSKA (reference sequence). This CDR3 has 11 residues. CDR3 DNA: TGCAGTGCTAGACAGGGCTATGGCTACACCTTC. This encodes CSARQGYGYTF.

The CDR3 nucleotides read TGTGCCAGCAACCCCCTTAGCGGGAGACCATCCTACAATGAGCAGTTCTTC. As protein: CASNPLSGRPSYNEQFF. This chain joins TRBV7-2 and TRBJ2-1; 9 bases match TRBD2. The length of the CDR3 is 17 residues. V dropped 7 bases and J dropped 1; count of bases not matched to a gene: 11. Germline V gene lookup returns CDR1 SGHTA and CDR2 FQGNSA.

The J gene is TRBJ2-1, the V gene TRBV7-2; 11 nucleotides agree with TRBD1. Germline CDR1 SGHTA, CDR2 FQGNSA. Trimming cost V 5 bases and J 6 bases; bases outside gene matches: 6. CDR3 length: 15 amino acids. CDR3 sequence reads: CASSLGQGASNEQFF. For the CDR3, the DNA is TGTGCCAGCAGCCTCGGACAGGGGGCAAGCAATGAGCAGTTCTTC.

The V and J genes are TRBV6-6 and TRBJ2-5, with D hard to call. The V and J ends lost 2 bases and 1 base respectively, with 11 bases between them. The CDR3 extends over 15 amino acids. Germline CDR1 MNHNY, CDR2 SVGAGI (reference sequence). The CDR3 loop is CASSYRRQLQETQYF. The CDR3 nucleotides read TGTGCCAGCAGTTACCGCCGCCAACTCCAAGAGACCCAGTACTTC.

V usage is TRBV28 and J usage is TRBJ2-7; D is uncertain. V lost 5 bases, J lost 3 bases, and 11 bases lay in between. This CDR3 region has 13 residues. Germline V gene lookup returns CDR1 MDHEN and CDR2 SYDVKM. DNA of the CDR3: TGTGCCAGCAGTCCCACCCGCAGCTACGAGCAGTACTTC. Protein product: CASSPTRSYEQYF.

The rearrangement uses TRBV2 and TRBJ2-1; TRBD2 might be the D (6 bases). The V end lost 8 bases, the J end lost 7 bases, and 21 bases lay between the germline ends. This CDR3 contains 15 residues. Looked up from germline, CDR1 is SNHLY and CDR2 is FYNNEI. For the CDR3, the DNA is TGTGCCAGCTTGCCTAACGCTGTGGCGGGAAATGAGCAGTTCTTC. This encodes CASLPNAVAGNEQFF.

This rearrangement joins TRBV7-2 to TRBJ2-1; 7 nucleotides align to TRBD2. CDR1 is SGHTA, CDR2 FQGNSA, per germline. The CDR3 spans 14 residues. J gave up 9 bases and V 7 bases, and 12 bases lay outside the gene matches. The CDR3 region is CASTAVNTGGEQFF. As DNA, the CDR3 is TGTGCCAGCACAGCGGTCAACACGGGGGGTGAGCAGTTCTTC.

This rearrangement joins TRBV5-5 to TRBJ1-1; D ambiguous. The CDR3 extends over 14 amino acids. Between the trimmed V and J ends, which lost 0 bases and 4 bases, there was a span of 10 bases. Germline-derived CDR1 and CDR2 are SGHKS and YYEKEE (reference sequence). The chain's CDR3 is CASSLVGSSTEAFF. The CDR3 region has the DNA TGTGCCAGCAGCTTGGTGGGTTCTAGCACTGAAGCTTTCTTT. Drawing the rest from reference TRBV5-5 and TRBJ1-1, the complete variable domain is DAGVTQSPTHLIKTRGQQVTLRCSPISGHKSVSWYQQVLGQGPQFIFQYYEKEERGRGNFPDRFSARQFPNYSSELNVNALLLGDSALYLCASSLVGSSTEAFFGQGTRLTVV.

The gene calls are TRBV9 and TRBJ2-7, with no clear D. Germline V gene sequence: CDR1 SGDLS, CDR2 YYNGEE. Trimming stripped 4 bases from V and 2 bases from J, with 13 bases between. CDR3 length equals 14 residues. The CDR3 loop is CASSIETRTYEQYF. CDR3 coding DNA: TGTGCCAGCAGCATCGAGACACGAACCTACGAGCAGTACTTC. The full variable domain, with the rest looked up from reference TRBV9 and TRBJ2-7, is DSGVTQTPKHLITATGQRVTLRCSPRSGDLSVYWYQQSLDQGLQFLIQYYNGEERAKGNILERFSAQQFPDLHSELNLSSLELGDSALYFCASSIETRTYEQYFGPGTRLTVT.

The genes are TRBV2 and TRBJ1-4; tentative D call: TRBD1 (6 bases). Germline values: CDR1 SNHLY, CDR2 FYNNEI. Trimming shortened V by 0 bases and J by 10 bases, and 15 bases separated the two germline ends. There are 15 residues in the CDR3. CDR3 residues: CASSEATEGEGKLFF. CDR3 nucleotides: TGTGCCAGCAGTGAAGCGACGGAGGGGGAGGGAAAACTGTTTTTT.

V and J are TRBV19 and TRBJ1-2; 8 bases align to TRBD1. Germline CDR1 and CDR2: LNHDA and SQIVND (reference sequence). The CDR3 extends over 14 amino acids. The V and J ends lost 4 bases and 4 bases, in that order; junction bases with no gene match: 5. The CDR3 here is CASSTRDRLYGYTF. CDR3 nucleotides: TGTGCCAGTAGTACCCGGGACAGGCTCTATGGCTACACCTTC.

V and J are TRBV5-1 and TRBJ2-3; 7 bases agree with TRBD2. Germline V gene lookup returns CDR1 SGHRS and CDR2 YFSETQ. V shed 5 bases and J 4 bases; nucleotides not matched to a gene: 13. This CDR3 is 16 amino acids long. The DNA of the CDR3 is TGCGCCAGCAGGGTGGGGGGGAGCCTGGAGGCAGATACGCAGTATTTT. Its translation: CASRVGGSLEADTQYF.